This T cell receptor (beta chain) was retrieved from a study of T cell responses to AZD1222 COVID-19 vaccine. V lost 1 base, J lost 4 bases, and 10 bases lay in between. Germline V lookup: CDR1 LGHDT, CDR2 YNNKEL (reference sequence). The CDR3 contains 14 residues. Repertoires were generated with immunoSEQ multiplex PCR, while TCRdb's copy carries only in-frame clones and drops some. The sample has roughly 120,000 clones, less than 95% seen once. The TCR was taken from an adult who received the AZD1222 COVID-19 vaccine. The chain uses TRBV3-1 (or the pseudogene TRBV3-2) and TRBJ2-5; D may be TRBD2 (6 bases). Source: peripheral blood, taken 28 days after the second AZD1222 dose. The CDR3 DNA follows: TGTGCCAGCAGCCAAGGCCGGGGGACAGAGACCCAGTACTTC. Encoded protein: CASSQGRGTETQYF.